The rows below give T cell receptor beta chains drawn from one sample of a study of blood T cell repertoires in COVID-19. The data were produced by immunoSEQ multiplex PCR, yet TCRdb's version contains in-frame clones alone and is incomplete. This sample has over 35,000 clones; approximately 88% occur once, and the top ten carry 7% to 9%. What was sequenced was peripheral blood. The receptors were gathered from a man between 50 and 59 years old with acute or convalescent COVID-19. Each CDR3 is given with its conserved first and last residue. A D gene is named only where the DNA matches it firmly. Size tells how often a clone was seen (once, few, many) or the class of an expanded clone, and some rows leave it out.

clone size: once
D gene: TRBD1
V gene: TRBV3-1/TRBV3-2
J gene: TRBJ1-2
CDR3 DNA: TGTGCCAGCAGCCACCGGGACAGCCTGAATTTGTATGGCTACACCTTC
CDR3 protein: CASSHRDSLNLYGYTF

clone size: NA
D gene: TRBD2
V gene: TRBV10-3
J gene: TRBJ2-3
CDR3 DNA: TGTGCCATCACTTCCCCCGGGACTAGCGGGGGGCTGGATACGCAGTATTTT
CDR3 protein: CAITSPGTSGGLDTQYF

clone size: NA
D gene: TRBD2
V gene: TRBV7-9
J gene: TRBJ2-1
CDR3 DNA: TGTGCCAGCAGCTTCTCATCTAGCGGGACGGACAATGAGCAGTTCTTC
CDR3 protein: CASSFSSSGTDNEQFF

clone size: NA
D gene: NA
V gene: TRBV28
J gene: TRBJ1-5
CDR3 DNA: TGTGCCAGCAGTCCGCAGGGGCATGGTCAGCCCCAGCATTTT
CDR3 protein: CASSPQGHGQPQHF

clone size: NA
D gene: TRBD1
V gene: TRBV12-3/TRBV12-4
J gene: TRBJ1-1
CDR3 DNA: TGTGCCAGCAGCCCGGGACAGGGTAAAGCTTTCTTT
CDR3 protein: CASSPGQGKAFF

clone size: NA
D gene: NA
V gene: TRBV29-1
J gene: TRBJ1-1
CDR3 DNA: TGCAGCGTTGAAGGTCAGGCGAACACTGAAGCTTTCTTT
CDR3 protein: CSVEGQANTEAFF

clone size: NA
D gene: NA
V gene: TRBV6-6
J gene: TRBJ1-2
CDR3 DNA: TGTGCCAGCAGGGCAGGGTTCGGCTACACCTTC
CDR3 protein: CASRAGFGYTF

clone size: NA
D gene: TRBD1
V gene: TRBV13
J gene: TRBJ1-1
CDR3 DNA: TGTGCCAGCAGCGCCCCCGGGACAGGGGATGGCACTGAAGCTTTCTTT
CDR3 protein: CASSAPGTGDGTEAFF

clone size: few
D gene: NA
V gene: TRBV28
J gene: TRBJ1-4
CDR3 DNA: TGTGCCAGCAGTCCTCGGGCCAGGGGAGCTGAAAAACTGTTTTTT
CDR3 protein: CASSPRARGAEKLFF

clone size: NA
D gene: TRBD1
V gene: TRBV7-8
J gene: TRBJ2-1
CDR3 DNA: TGTGCCAGCAGCGAGGGGGCGGGCGAAGACTACAATGAGCAGTTCTTC
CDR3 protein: CASSEGAGEDYNEQFF

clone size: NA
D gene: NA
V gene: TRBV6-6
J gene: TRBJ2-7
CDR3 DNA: TGTGCCACCGGCACGGGGGAGCAGTACTTC
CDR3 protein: CATGTGEQYF

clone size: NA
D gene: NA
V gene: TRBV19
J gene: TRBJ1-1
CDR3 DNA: TGTGCCAGTAGCTTGGGGGGGGAAGGCACTGAAGCTTTCTTT
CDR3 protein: CASSLGGEGTEAFF

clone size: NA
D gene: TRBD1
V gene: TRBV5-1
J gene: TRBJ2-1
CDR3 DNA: TGCGCCAGCAGCTTGGCTCCCTCCGGGACAGCCGTGGATGAGCAGTTCTTC
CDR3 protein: CASSLAPSGTAVDEQFF

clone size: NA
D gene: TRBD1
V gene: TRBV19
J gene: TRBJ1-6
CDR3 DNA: TGTGCCAGTAGTATCGGGACAGGTCCACATTCACCCCTCCACTTT
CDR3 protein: CASSIGTGPHSPLHF

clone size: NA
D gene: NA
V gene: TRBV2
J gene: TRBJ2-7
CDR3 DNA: TGTGCCAGCAGCCCCACAGGGAACTACGAGCAGTACTTC
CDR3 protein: CASSPTGNYEQYF

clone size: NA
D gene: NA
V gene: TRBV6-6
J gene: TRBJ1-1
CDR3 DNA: TGTGCCAGCAGGGGAGGAGGGGAGAACACTGAAGCTTTCTTT
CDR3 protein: CASRGGGENTEAFF

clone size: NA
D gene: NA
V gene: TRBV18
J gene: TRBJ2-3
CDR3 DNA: TGTGCCAGCTCACCAAGGATAGTTACAGGAGACACAGATACGCAGTATTTT
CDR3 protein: CASSPRIVTGDTDTQYF

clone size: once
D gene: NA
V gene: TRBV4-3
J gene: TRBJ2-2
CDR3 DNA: TGCGCCAGCAGCCAAGTGGTACTAGGGTCGTTCTGGAACACCGGGGAGCTGTTTTTT
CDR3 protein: CASSQVVLGSFWNTGELFF

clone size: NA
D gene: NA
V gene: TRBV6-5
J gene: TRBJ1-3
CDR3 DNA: TGTGCCAGCAGATTACAGGTCTTTGACACCATATATTTT
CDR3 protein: CASRLQVFDTIYF

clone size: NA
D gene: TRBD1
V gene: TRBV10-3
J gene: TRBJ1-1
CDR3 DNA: TGTGCCATCAGTGAATTACAGGGGGCAAACACTGAAGCTTTCTTT
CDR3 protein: CAISELQGANTEAFF

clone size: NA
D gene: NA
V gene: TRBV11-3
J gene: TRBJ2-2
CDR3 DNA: TGTGCCAGCAGCTTAGCGGGGGCGAACACCGGGGAGCTGTTTTTT
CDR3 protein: CASSLAGANTGELFF

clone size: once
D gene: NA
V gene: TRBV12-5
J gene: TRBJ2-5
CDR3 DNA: TGTGCTAGTGGTCCGGGATCGGAGACCCAGTACTTC
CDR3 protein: CASGPGSETQYF

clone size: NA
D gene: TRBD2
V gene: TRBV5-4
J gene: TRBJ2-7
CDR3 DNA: TGTGCCAGCAGCTTGGGGGCTAGCGGGAGGAACGAGCAGTACTTC
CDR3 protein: CASSLGASGRNEQYF

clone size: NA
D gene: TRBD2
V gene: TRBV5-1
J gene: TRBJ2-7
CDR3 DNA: TGCGCCAGCAGGGTTGCTAGCGGGTACGAGCAGTACTTC
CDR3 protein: CASRVASGYEQYF

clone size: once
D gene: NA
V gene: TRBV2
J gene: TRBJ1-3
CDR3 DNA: TGTGCCAGCGGCAGGGCCTACCAGAACACCATATATTTT
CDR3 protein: CASGRAYQNTIYF

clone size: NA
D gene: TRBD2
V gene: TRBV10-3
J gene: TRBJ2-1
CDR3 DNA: TGTGCCATCAGGGCTGGTACTAGCGGCCTGTTCGGCGAGCAGTTCTTC
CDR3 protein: CAIRAGTSGLFGEQFF

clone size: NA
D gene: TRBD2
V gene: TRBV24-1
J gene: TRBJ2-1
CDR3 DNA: TGTGCCACTGCCCGGGGAGGGAATGAGCAGTTCTTC
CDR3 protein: CATARGGNEQFF

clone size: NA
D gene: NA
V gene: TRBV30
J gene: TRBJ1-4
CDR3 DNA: TGTGCCTGGAGTCACATTTCGGACTTTACGAGGGGGCTGTTTTTT
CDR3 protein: CAWSHISDFTRGLFF

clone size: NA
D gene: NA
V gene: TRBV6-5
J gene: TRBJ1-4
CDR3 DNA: TGTGCCAGCAGTAGCAGGGCAACTAATGAAAAACTGTTTTTT
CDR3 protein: CASSSRATNEKLFF

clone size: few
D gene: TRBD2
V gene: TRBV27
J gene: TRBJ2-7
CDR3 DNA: TGTGCCAGCAGGACTAGCGACGGCGAGCAGTACTTC
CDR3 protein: CASRTSDGEQYF

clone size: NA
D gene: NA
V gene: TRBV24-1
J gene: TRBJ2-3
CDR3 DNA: TGTGCCACCAGTGACCCTGGACAGACAGATACGCAGTATTTT
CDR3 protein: CATSDPGQTDTQYF

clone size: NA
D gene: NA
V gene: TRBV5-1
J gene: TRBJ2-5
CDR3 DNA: TGCGCCAGCAGCTTGGTCGGGTCCCAAGAGACCCAGTACTTC
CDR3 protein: CASSLVGSQETQYF

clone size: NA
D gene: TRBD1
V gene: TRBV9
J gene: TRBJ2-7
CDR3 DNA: TGTGCCAGCAGCGTAGGGGACAGGGTCCCCTACGAGCAGTACTTC
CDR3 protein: CASSVGDRVPYEQYF

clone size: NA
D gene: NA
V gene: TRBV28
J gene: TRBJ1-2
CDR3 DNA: TGTGCCAGCAGTTCCTACTATGGCTACACCTTC
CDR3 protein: CASSSYYGYTF

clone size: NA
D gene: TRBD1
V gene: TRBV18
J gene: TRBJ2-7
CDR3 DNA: TGTGCCAGCTCAAGCCGGGACAGGGGTACCTACGAGCAGTACTTC
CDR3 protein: CASSSRDRGTYEQYF

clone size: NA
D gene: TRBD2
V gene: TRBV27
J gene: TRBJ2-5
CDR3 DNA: TGTGCCAGCAGTCGCCCCGGGCGGGAGATGGAGACCCAGTACTTC
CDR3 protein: CASSRPGREMETQYF

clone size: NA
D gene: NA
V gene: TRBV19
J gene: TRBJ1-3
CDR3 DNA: TGTGCCAGTAGTACAGGCTTCTCTGGAAACACCATATATTTT
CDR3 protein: CASSTGFSGNTIYF

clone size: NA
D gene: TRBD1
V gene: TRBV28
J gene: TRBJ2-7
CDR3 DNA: TGTGCCAGCAGTCCGACAGGGGGCTTGTACGAGCAGTACTTC
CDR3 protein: CASSPTGGLYEQYF

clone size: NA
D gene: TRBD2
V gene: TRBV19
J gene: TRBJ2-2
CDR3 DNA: TGTGCCAGTATGGGGTACGGGAGCGGGAGGGTTGACACCGGGGAGCTGTTTTTT
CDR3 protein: CASMGYGSGRVDTGELFF

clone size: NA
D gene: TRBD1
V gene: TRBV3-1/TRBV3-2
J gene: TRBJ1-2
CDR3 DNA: TGTGCCAGCAGCCCCAGGACAGGGGGCCCTTCCTATGGCTACACCTTC
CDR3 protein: CASSPRTGGPSYGYTF

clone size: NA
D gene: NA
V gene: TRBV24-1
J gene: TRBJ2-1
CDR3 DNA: TGTGCCACCAGTGATAGGGGATCGATCGATGAGCAGTTCTTC
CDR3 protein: CATSDRGSIDEQFF

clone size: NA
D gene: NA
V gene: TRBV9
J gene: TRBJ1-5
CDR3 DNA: TGTGCCAGCAGTTCCGCAGGGAATAGCAATCAGCCCCAGCATTTT
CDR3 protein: CASSSAGNSNQPQHF

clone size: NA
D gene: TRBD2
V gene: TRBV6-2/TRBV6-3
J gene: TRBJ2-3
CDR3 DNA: TGTGCCAGCAGTTACTCTGACAGTCGAAGCGGGGGTGTTGGAGATACGCAGTATTTT
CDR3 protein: CASSYSDSRSGGVGDTQYF

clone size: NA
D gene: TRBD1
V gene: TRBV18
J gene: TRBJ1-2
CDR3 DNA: TGTGCCAGCTCACCCCAAAGGCCACCGGGACAGGGGTTATATGGCTACACCTTC
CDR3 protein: CASSPQRPPGQGLYGYTF

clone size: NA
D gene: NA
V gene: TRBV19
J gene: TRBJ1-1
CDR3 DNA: TGTGCCAGTAGGCTCGGACACGCGAACACTGAAGCTTTCTTT
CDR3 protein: CASRLGHANTEAFF

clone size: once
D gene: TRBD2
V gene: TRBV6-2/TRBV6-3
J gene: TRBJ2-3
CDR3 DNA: TGTGCCAGCAGTTACTATTTAGCGGGGACCCAGGCAGATACGCAGTATTTT
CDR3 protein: CASSYYLAGTQADTQYF

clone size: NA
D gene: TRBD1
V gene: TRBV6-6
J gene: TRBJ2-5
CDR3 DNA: TGTGCCAGCAGTTCTCCAGACAGGGCCCAAGAGACCCAGTACTTC
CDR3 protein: CASSSPDRAQETQYF

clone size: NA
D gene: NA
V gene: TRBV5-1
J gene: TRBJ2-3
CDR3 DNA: TGCGCCAGCAGAATATACGGGGGAGATACGCAGTATTTT
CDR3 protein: CASRIYGGDTQYF

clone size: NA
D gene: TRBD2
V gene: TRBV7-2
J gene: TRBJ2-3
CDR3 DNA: TGTGCCAGCAGTCGTACGACTAGCGGGGGGGTTAGAGATACGCAGTATTTT
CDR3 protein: CASSRTTSGGVRDTQYF

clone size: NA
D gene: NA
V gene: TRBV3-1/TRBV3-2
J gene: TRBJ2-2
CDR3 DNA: TGTGCCAGCAGACCGAGGGATGACACCGGGGAGCTGTTTTTT
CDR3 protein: CASRPRDDTGELFF

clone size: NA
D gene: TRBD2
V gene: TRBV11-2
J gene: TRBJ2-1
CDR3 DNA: TGTGCCAGCAATCCGGGGGGGTTCTACAATGAGCAGTTCTTC
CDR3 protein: CASNPGGFYNEQFF